The 19 T cell receptor beta chains below all came from one sample that was sequenced in a study of blood T cell repertoires in COVID-19. Measured with immunoSEQ multiplex PCR; TCRdb has only the in-frame clones, and not every one. The sample holds about 59,000 clones, approximately 82% seen once. The specimen sequenced was peripheral blood. These receptors all stem from an elderly man with acute or convalescent COVID-19.

V usage is TRBV5-1 and J usage is TRBJ2-7; 8 positions match TRBD1. The CDR3 loop spans 16 amino acids. Trimming at V came to 6 bases and at J to 1 base, leaving 12 bases not matched to a gene. Looked up from germline, CDR1 is SGHRS and CDR2 is YFSETQ. The CDR3 is CASKAQETGVSYEQYF. The CDR3 DNA reads TGCGCCAGCAAGGCTCAAGAGACAGGGGTGTCCTACGAGCAGTACTTC.

The chain employs TRBV18 and TRBJ2-1; the D gene is possibly TRBD2 (6 bases). This CDR3 spans 18 amino acids. Germline V gene sequence: CDR1 KGHSH, CDR2 LQKENI. V was pared by 1 base and J by 0 bases, with 16 bases between. Here the CDR3 DNA reads TGTGCCAGCTCACCACTAGTACCTGGCGGGGACTCCTACAATGAGCAGTTCTTC. This sequence encodes CASSPLVPGGDSYNEQFF.

The chain combines TRBV12-5 with TRBJ2-1, with 9 positions matching TRBD1. Germline trimming cut 2 bases from V and 4 bases from J; bases unmatched to any gene: 6. There are 16 residues in the CDR3. CDR1 and CDR2 from the germline V gene are LGHNT and FRNRAP. The CDR3 sequence is CASGLPPGTGYNEQFF. CDR3 sequence (DNA): TGTGCTAGTGGTTTGCCCCCCGGGACAGGGTACAATGAGCAGTTCTTC.

V is TRBV30 and J is TRBJ1-3; 9 bases are shared with TRBD1. Germline V gene sequence: CDR1 GTSNPN, CDR2 SVGIG (reference sequence). The CDR3 extends over 17 amino acids. V was clipped by 3 bases and J by 3 bases; unmatched bases: 12. As DNA, the CDR3 is TGTGCCTGGAGCCCGACGACTACAGGGGGCGGTGGAAACACCATATATTTT. Encoded protein: CAWSPTTTGGGGNTIYF.

The chain recombines TRBV18 with TRBJ2-2; 9 bases line up with TRBD1. There are 15 residues in the CDR3. From germline, CDR1 is KGHSH and CDR2 LQKENI. The junction had 1 base not matched to a gene; V was cut back by 2 bases and J by 3 bases. The CDR3 reads CASSPRQGDTGELFF. The CDR3 DNA reads as TGTGCCAGCTCACCAAGACAGGGGGACACCGGGGAGCTGTTTTTT.

Remarks on this clone: The junction shows a germline mismatch at one end, possibly a read error. The DNA for the CDR3 is TGTGCCAGCAGACAAGGGGGCTCTGAGGCTTTCTTT. It specifies CASRQGGSEAFF. The genes are TRBV6-6 and TRBJ1-1; TRBD1 aligns across 7 bases. The CDR3 sequence is 12 residues long. The germline V gene encodes CDR1 MNHNY and CDR2 SVGAGI (reference sequence).

The V and J genes are TRBV11-3 and TRBJ2-7, with 9 nucleotides matching TRBD2. Germline values: CDR1 SGHNT, CDR2 YENEEA. The trim removed 0 bases at V and 0 bases at J, leaving 9 bases unmatched. This CDR3 spans 18 amino acids. The chain's CDR3 is CASSLETGSGGSSYEQYF. Here the CDR3 DNA reads TGTGCCAGCAGCTTAGAAACGGGTAGCGGGGGTAGCTCCTACGAGCAGTACTTC.

A few counts support this clone. Other DNA sequences from this sample encode an identical CDR3 as well. This sequence joins TRBV18 and TRBJ2-7, with 10 positions matching TRBD2. The germline gives CDR1 KGHSH, CDR2 LQKENI. The junction had 0 bases not matched to a gene; V was cut back by 3 bases and J by 1 base. CDR3 length equals 14 residues. CDR3 sequence (DNA): TGTGCCAGCTCACCGGGACTAGCGTCCTACGAGCAGTACTTC. It translates to CASSPGLASYEQYF. The full variable domain, rest sourced from reference TRBV18 and TRBJ2-7, is NAGVMQNPRHLVRRRGQEARLRCSPMKGHSHVYWYRQLPEEGLKFMVYLQKENIIDESGMPKERFSAEFPKEGPSILRIQQVVRGDSAAYFCASSPGLASYEQYFGPGTRLTVT.

The chain uses TRBV2 and TRBJ2-1, with 10 bases that match TRBD2. CDR1 and CDR2 from the germline V gene are SNHLY and FYNNEI. CDR3 length: 14 amino acids. Unmatched junction bases numbered 6, after V lost 7 bases and J lost 6 bases. The CDR3 loop reads CASILSGRVNEQFF. The CDR3, as DNA: TGTGCCAGCATCCTAAGCGGGAGGGTCAATGAGCAGTTCTTC.

The chain joins TRBV12-3 or TRBV12-4 to TRBJ1-1, with TRBD1 matching over 7 bases. The V segment lost 7 bases and the J segment 7 bases; nucleotides outside the gene matches: 9. The length of the CDR3 is 13 residues. The CDR3 protein is CASTRTGKFEAFF. CDR3 sequence (DNA): TGTGCCAGCACCCGGACAGGCAAATTTGAAGCTTTCTTT.

The genes are TRBV18 and TRBJ1-4, with a possible D match to TRBD1 (5 bases). The V gene lost 6 bases and the J gene lost 4 bases, with 15 bases spanning the gap. CDR1 KGHSH and CDR2 LQKENI come from the germline V gene. The CDR3 spans 15 residues. CDR3 nucleotides: TGTGCCAGCTCGACAGACAGCGCAATTAATGAAAAACTGTTTTTT. Protein: CASSTDSAINEKLFF.

This chain joins TRBV27 and TRBJ2-2; 11 bases fit TRBD1. The CDR3 is 14 residues long. V gave up 4 bases and J gave up 6 bases; unmatched junction bases: 1. Per germline, CDR1 MNHEY and CDR2 SMNVEV (reference sequence). The CDR3 here is CASSSGQGAGELFF. CDR3 DNA: TGTGCCAGCAGTTCGGGACAGGGGGCCGGGGAGCTGTTTTTT.

This chain uses TRBV28 with TRBJ1-4, with D tentatively TRBD1 (5 bases). The germline V gene has CDR1 MDHEN and CDR2 SYDVKM. Trimming removed 6 bases at V and 7 bases at J, with 9 bases between. This CDR3 contains 12 residues. The CDR3 spells CASRSTGEKLFF. Written as DNA, the CDR3 is TGTGCCAGCAGGAGTACAGGTGAAAAACTGTTTTTT. Together with reference TRBV28 and TRBJ1-4, the CDR3 gives the full variable domain: DVKVTQSSRYLVKRTGEKVFLECVQDMDHENMFWYRQDPGLGLRLIYFSYDVKMKEKGDIPEGYSVSREKKERFSLILESASTNQTSMYLCASRSTGEKLFFGSGTQLSVL.

J is TRBJ1-4 and V is TRBV5-1, with D tentatively TRBD1 (6 bases). V gave up 0 bases and J gave up 3 bases, with 9 bases separating them. Germline V gene data show CDR1 as SGHRS and CDR2 as YFSETQ. The length of the CDR3 is 15 residues. The CDR3 reads CASSLGTAANEKLFF. For the CDR3, the DNA is TGCGCCAGCAGCTTGGGGACAGCTGCTAATGAAAAACTGTTTTTT.

A single count supports this clone. The chain recombines TRBV18 with TRBJ2-1; 7 bases align to TRBD2. After removal of 2 bases from V and 12 bases from J, the junction contained 19 bases not matched to a gene. Germline V gene data show CDR1 as KGHSH and CDR2 as LQKENI. This CDR3 comprises 17 residues. CDR3 sequence: CASSPAGESVGLVRQFF. As DNA, the CDR3 is TGTGCCAGCTCACCAGCGGGAGAGTCCGTTGGATTGGTTCGGCAGTTCTTC.

The table lists this clone with a few counts. The chain combines TRBV4-1 with TRBJ2-3, with 10 nucleotides matching TRBD1. CDR1 MGHRA and CDR2 YSYEKL come from the germline V gene. Trimming took 5 bases from V and 3 from J; bases not matched to a gene: 2. The CDR3 is 14 residues long. CDR3 DNA: TGCGCCAGCAGCGACAGGGGGCGTACAGATACGCAGTATTTT. Encoded protein: CASSDRGRTDTQYF.

The chain links TRBV5-1 to TRBJ1-1; a possible D gene is TRBD1 (6 bases). The CDR3 is 14 residues long. Trimming cost V 1 base and J 5 bases, with 12 bases left between them. Germline CDR1 and CDR2: SGHRS and YFSETQ. The CDR3 DNA sequence: TGCGCCAGCAGCTTGTCCGGGGGGCGTACTGAAGCTTTCTTT. Residues: CASSLSGGRTEAFF. Combining the CDR3 with reference TRBV5-1 and TRBJ1-1 gives the whole variable domain KAGVTQTPRYLIKTRGQQVTLSCSPISGHRSVSWYQQTPGQGLQFLFEYFSETQRNKGNFPGRFSGRQFSNSRSEMNVSTLELGDSALYLCASSLSGGRTEAFFGQGTRLTVV.

The chain is built from TRBV6-5 and TRBJ2-2; D possibly corresponds to TRBD1 (7 bases). The CDR3 is 14 amino acids. The V gene lost 2 bases and the J gene lost 7 bases, with 11 bases spanning the gap. The germline gives CDR1 MNHEY, CDR2 SVGAGI. The CDR3 loop reads CASSYTGDFGELFF. In DNA form, the CDR3 reads TGTGCCAGCAGTTACACAGGGGACTTCGGGGAGCTGTTTTTT.

The table lists this clone with a count of one. The chain carries TRBV29-1 and TRBJ1-1; D is ambiguous. The CDR3 sequence is 12 residues long. Trimming shortened V by 4 bases and J by 2 bases, and 8 bases separated the two germline ends. Germline CDR1 reads SQVTM; CDR2 reads ANQGSEA. Written as DNA, the CDR3 is TGCAGCGTTGCAACGGTTAACACTGAAGCTTTCTTT. This encodes CSVATVNTEAFF.